This T cell receptor (beta chain) was documented in a study of OX40 agonist ivuxolimab in advanced cancers. Regarding the study in general: Ivuxolimab was an agonistic, fully human IgG2 monoclonal antibody directed against OX40 (CD134), a costimulatory receptor. In the dose-escalation cohort, 82.7% of patients were male, and the mean age was approximately 60 years, with a range of roughly 20 to 85. The monotherapy dose-escalation portion (N of about 47 patients) of the phase I ivuxolimab trial is reported in the paper. Partial responses occurred in three dose-escalation patients, of whom one had hepatocellular carcinoma and two had cutaneous melanoma. Among the roughly 52 dose-escalation patients, around 20 had hepatocellular carcinoma, roughly 15 melanoma, 9 renal cell carcinoma and 9 head and neck cancer. Intravenous ivuxolimab was administered to patients every 2 weeks at six dose levels: 0.01, 0.1, 0.3, 1.5, 3 and 10 mg/kg. The purpose of peripheral TCRbeta sequencing was to test whether ivuxolimab changed TCR sequence diversity and led to clonal T-cell expansion. Patients were allowed to have had prior anti-PD-1, anti-PD-L1 or anti-CTLA-4 therapy, and approximately 40% of the dose-escalation patients had previously received checkpoint inhibitors. What the work shows at the level of the full study, not this receptor alone: Low levels of normalized T-cell clonal expansion were also seen in some nonresponding patients. The antigen specificity of the clonally expanded peripheral T cells was not determined. At doses of 0.1 to 3.0 mg/kg, clonal expansion of both CD4+ and CD8+ blood T cells was observed from baseline to week 6. Partial responders in the 0.1-3.0 mg/kg groups had among the lowest normalized peripheral clonal expansion, especially among CD8+ T cells. After ivuxolimab, more expanded clones were found on average in CD8+ T cells than in CD4+ T cells.

Regarding this clone: Its antigen has not been determined. The sample holds no much larger clone one base away, and base qualities are not on file.

The trial excluded patients who had a history of autoimmune disease or were on systemic immunosuppression. Peripheral blood for TCR sequencing was drawn from every dose cohort at baseline, at cycle 4 day 1 and at cycle 7 day 1. The samples were drawn from a first-in-human, open-label, multicenter phase I dose-escalation trial of ivuxolimab. Adults with locally advanced or metastatic melanoma, renal cell, hepatocellular, or head and neck squamous cell carcinoma were enrolled in the trial. Before TCR sequencing, CD4+ T cells and CD8+ T cells were sorted from peripheral blood as separate populations. For sequencing of the TCRbeta CDR3 region, genomic DNA was extracted from the sorted cells. The immunoSEQ Assay was used to sequence the TCRbeta CDR3 regions. In TCRdb, the immuneACCESS table is reduced to in-frame sequences with V and J assigned. These tables do not hold every clone; where another copy was compared, an unresolved V gene accounts for under half, and the others remain unexplained. In this sample the table shows about 120,000 clones, approximately 90% of which occur a single time. The ten largest clones capture around 0.55% of the sample.

For CDR1 and CDR2, the germline V gene lists SGHTA and FQGTGA. Measured from the cysteine to the phenylalanine, the CDR3 is 15 residues long. Of all the DNA, just the CDR3 is kept, 45 bases in frame from base 1. V is pared back by 5 bases and J by 4 bases, with 16 bases lying between the germline termini. This sequence uses TRBV7-3 and TRBJ2-3; the D gene is unclear. The sequence derives from an adult with an advanced solid tumor such as melanoma, head and neck, liver or kidney cancer. The sample consisted of CD4+ or CD8+ T cells sorted from blood, taken in a trial of the OX40 agonist ivuxolimab. The nucleotide sequence is TGTGCCAGCAGCGGTGACCGGGTCGGCGCAGATACGCAGTATTTT. It translates as CASSGDRVGADTQYF. The variable domain in full, with residues beyond the CDR3 obtained from the reference TRBV7-3 and TRBJ2-3 genes, is GAGVSQTPSNKVTEKGKYVELRCDPISGHTALYWYRQSLGQGPEFLIYFQGTGAADDSGLPNDRFFAVRPEGSVSTLKIQRTERGDSAVYLCASSGDRVGADTQYFGPGTRLTVL.